These T cell receptor beta chains were read from a single sample in a study of blood T cell repertoires in COVID-19. Only in-frame clones appear in the TCRdb table, and some are missing; sequencing was by immunoSEQ multiplex PCR. The data contain around 30,000 clones, over 60% of them singletons. What was sequenced was peripheral blood. These receptors all stem from a human donor in a cohort sampled during active COVID-19. Each CDR3 is given with its conserved first and last residue. A D gene is named only where the DNA matches it firmly. Rows may omit the clone size; those that give it use once, few, many or a size class.

V gene	clone size	J gene	D gene	CDR3 DNA	CDR3 protein
TRBV30	-	TRBJ2-5	TRBD2	TGTGCCTGGAGTGTAGGGCGGGGGGGACACGGGACCCAGTACTTC	CAWSVGRGGHGTQYF
TRBV13	-	TRBJ2-1	-	TGTGCCAGCAGCTTAGGCCTTTATTCCGGGAATGAGCAGTTCTTC	CASSLGLYSGNEQFF
TRBV9	-	TRBJ2-3	TRBD2	TGTGCCAGCAGCGTAGTACCCGGGGGGGGTAGCACAGATACGCAGTATTTT	CASSVVPGGGSTDTQYF
TRBV9	few	TRBJ1-6	-	TGTGCCAGCAGCGTAGTAGGAGCTGATTCACCCCTCCACTTT	CASSVVGADSPLHF
TRBV6-5	-	TRBJ2-5	TRBD2	TGTGCCAGCAGTCCAGCGGGAGCTAATCAAGAGACCCAGTACTTC	CASSPAGANQETQYF
TRBV27	-	TRBJ2-5	-	TGTGCCAGCAGACCCGACAGGTTCGGGACCCAGTACTTC	CASRPDRFGTQYF
TRBV7-8	-	TRBJ1-5	-	TGTGCCAGCACCCCGGGGGAAATCGGCAATCAGCCCCAGCATTTT	CASTPGEIGNQPQHF
TRBV9	-	TRBJ2-5	TRBD1	TGTGCCAGCAGCGCGACAGGGGGCGCGAGGATGAGAGAGACCCAGTACTTC	CASSATGGARMRETQYF
TRBV6-5	-	TRBJ2-1	TRBD2	TGTGCCAGCATCGAAGTGGCGGGGGGCTACAATGAGCAGTTCTTC	CASIEVAGGYNEQFF
TRBV28	-	TRBJ2-5	TRBD1	TGTGCCAGCAGTTTACGAGAGACAGGGTTCCAAGAGACCCAGTACTTC	CASSLRETGFQETQYF
TRBV3-1/TRBV3-2	-	TRBJ2-1	-	TGTGCCAGCAGCCATGTCGATGAGCAGTTCTTC	CASSHVDEQFF
TRBV5-4	-	TRBJ1-1	-	TGTGCCAGCAGCCGAACAGCGGACTTACGCATGAACACTGAAGCTTTCTTT	CASSRTADLRMNTEAFF
TRBV28	-	TRBJ2-1	TRBD2	TGTGCCAGCAGTTTAAGGGGGACTAGCGTGAGGAGAAATGAGCAGTTCTTC	CASSLRGTSVRRNEQFF
TRBV7-3	once	TRBJ2-2	-	TGTGCCAGCAGCTTCACGAACACCGGGGAGCTGTTTTTT	CASSFTNTGELFF
TRBV28	-	TRBJ1-1	-	TGTGCCAGCGTATCGGGACACTTGAACACTGAAGCTTTCTTT	CASVSGHLNTEAFF
TRBV6-5	-	TRBJ2-7	-	TGTGCCAGCACGGGCAGGGGTTTGGACGAGCAGTACTTC	CASTGRGLDEQYF
TRBV7-2	-	TRBJ1-5	-	TGTGCCAGCAGCTTAGAGTGGGGCCAGCCCCAGCATTTT	CASSLEWGQPQHF
TRBV6-1	-	TRBJ2-4	TRBD1	TGTGCCAGCAGTGAGGGACAGCGCAGGGTCAAAAACATTCAGTACTTC	CASSEGQRRVKNIQYF
TRBV6-4	-	TRBJ2-1	TRBD1	TGTGCCAGCAGTATTGACAGGGGGTCCTACAATGAGCAGTTCTTC	CASSIDRGSYNEQFF
TRBV4-1	-	TRBJ1-4	TRBD1	TGCGCCAGCAGCCAAGTGGACAGGGGGCGCGGGGCTAATGAAAAACTGTTTTTT	CASSQVDRGRGANEKLFF
TRBV6-5	-	TRBJ2-3	-	TGTGCCAGCAGTTACGGTAACCGGGGGAATACGCAGTATTTT	CASSYGNRGNTQYF
TRBV6-2/TRBV6-3	few	TRBJ2-7	TRBD2	TGTGCCAGCAGTTACCCCATGGGCGGGAGTTCCTACGAGCAGTACTTC	CASSYPMGGSSYEQYF
TRBV10-3	once	TRBJ1-1	-	TGTGCCATCAGCATGAACACTGAAGCTTTCTTT	CAISMNTEAFF
TRBV6-5	-	TRBJ2-2	TRBD2	TGTGCCAGCAGTTACCGAGGACTAGCAGGCACCGGGGAGCTGTTTTTT	CASSYRGLAGTGELFF
TRBV10-1	-	TRBJ1-1	-	TGCGCCAGCAGTGATCAGGGGCGAGGGACTGAAGCTTTCTTT	CASSDQGRGTEAFF
TRBV6-6	-	TRBJ1-4	TRBD1	TGTGCCAGCAGTTGGGGGACAGGGCGTAATGAAAAACTGTTTTTT	CASSWGTGRNEKLFF
TRBV29-1	-	TRBJ1-2	-	TGCAGCGTGTTGTCAGGGTTTGTAAATGGCTACACCTTC	CSVLSGFVNGYTF
TRBV5-8	-	TRBJ2-1	TRBD2	TGTGCCACCCGCGGGAGTCTTTACAATGAGCAGTTCTTC	CATRGSLYNEQFF
TRBV28	-	TRBJ2-7	TRBD2	TGTGCCAGCAGTTCTAGCGGGAGTCCTTCATACGAGCAGTACTTC	CASSSSGSPSYEQYF
TRBV11-2	-	TRBJ2-1	TRBD2	TGTGCCAGCAGCTTTAGGGTGCTAGCGGTTCTACAAAATGAGCAGTTCTTC	CASSFRVLAVLQNEQFF
TRBV19	few	TRBJ1-2	TRBD1	TGTGCCAGTAGTTTTGACCGACAGGGGTCCAAAGCTAACTATGGCTACACCTTC	CASSFDRQGSKANYGYTF
TRBV27	-	TRBJ2-1	-	TGTGCCAGCAGTCGGTTGGCGTCGGGTACCTACAATGAGCAGTTCTTC	CASSRLASGTYNEQFF
TRBV7-2	-	TRBJ2-7	TRBD2	TGTGCCAGCAGACATCTAGCGGGAGGGCAGTACGAGCAGTACTTC	CASRHLAGGQYEQYF
TRBV19	-	TRBJ2-7	TRBD2	TGTGCCAGTAGTATGACTAGCGGGAGAGGCTACGAGCAGTACTTC	CASSMTSGRGYEQYF
TRBV5-1	-	TRBJ2-5	TRBD2	TGCGCCAGCAGCTCCCACAAGGGTAGCGGGAGAGTGGGGGAGACCCAGTACTTC	CASSSHKGSGRVGETQYF
TRBV11-2	-	TRBJ1-1	-	TGTGCCAGCACCCTTAACATTAACAAGAACACTGAAGCTTTCTTT	CASTLNINKNTEAFF
TRBV6-5	-	TRBJ2-7	-	TGTGCCAGCAGTTACTCTTCAGGGCCCTCCACCTTGGGGCAGTACTTC	CASSYSSGPSTLGQYF
TRBV5-5	-	TRBJ2-5	TRBD1	TGTGCCAGCCTACTGAGACAGGGGGCATGGGAGACCCAGTACTTC	CASLLRQGAWETQYF
TRBV18	-	TRBJ2-5	-	TGTGCCAGCTCAAACAACCAAGAGACCCAGTACTTC	CASSNNQETQYF
TRBV9	-	TRBJ2-3	TRBD2	TGTGCCAGCAGCCCCACACCGGGACTAGCGGGGAGCACAGATACGCAGTATTTT	CASSPTPGLAGSTDTQYF
TRBV7-9	few	TRBJ1-2	-	TGTGCCAGCAGCTTAGACCAGGGGACTAACTATGGCTACACCTTC	CASSLDQGTNYGYTF
TRBV11-1	-	TRBJ2-3	-	TGTGCCAGCAGCCCGGAGAGACTCCTTACGCAGTATTTT	CASSPERLLTQYF
TRBV2	-	TRBJ2-7	-	TGTGCCAGCAGATTCGGGACTCCCGAGCAGTACTTC	CASRFGTPEQYF
TRBV6-2/TRBV6-3	-	TRBJ1-3	-	TGTGCCAGCAGCGCCCAAACAGTGACCTACGGAAACACCATATATTTT	CASSAQTVTYGNTIYF
TRBV5-1	-	TRBJ2-5	TRBD2	TGCGCCAGCAGCCCGGCCGGGACTAGGGGAGCAGAGACCCAGTACTTC	CASSPAGTRGAETQYF
TRBV19	-	TRBJ1-1	TRBD1	TGTGCCAGTAGTATGGGACAGGAGAACACTGAAGCTTTCTTT	CASSMGQENTEAFF
TRBV7-8	-	TRBJ1-2	TRBD1	TGTGCCAGCAGCTTAACGGGACAGGGTCTCCCGGGCGGCTACACCTTC	CASSLTGQGLPGGYTF
TRBV7-2	-	TRBJ2-2	-	TGTGCCAGCAGCTTTTCAGGGGGGACCGGGGAGCTGTTTTTT	CASSFSGGTGELFF
TRBV5-1	-	TRBJ2-1	TRBD2	TGCGCCAGCAGCTTCCTAGCGGGGGGGCCTGGTTCCTACAATGAGCAGTTCTTC	CASSFLAGGPGSYNEQFF
TRBV6-4	few	TRBJ2-3	TRBD2	TGTGCCAGCAGTGACTTGGCGGGGGAACCACCAGATACGCAGTATTTT	CASSDLAGEPPDTQYF